These T cell receptor beta chains were read from a single sample in a study of control samples from healthy donors and cancer patients. Generated by immunoSEQ multiplex PCR, the TCRdb table keeps only in-frame clones and is missing some. The sample has approximately 140,000 clones; around 85% are singletons. Source material: blood. All receptors come from a woman in her twenties or thirties in good health. The CDR3 runs from the conserved cysteine through the conserved F or W. The order of the fields is D gene, clone size, V gene, CDR3 length, J gene, CDR3 protein, CDR3 DNA. The D gene is left open where the match is weak. Size values are once, few and many counts, or a class for expanded clones, and some rows have none.

d_call: .
clone_size: .
v_call: TRBV21-1
cdr3_length: 22
j_call: TRBJ2-3
cdr3_aa: CASSNYPEPGLAGSGGTDTQYF
cdr3_nt: TGTGCCAGCAGCAATTACCCTGAACCGGGACTAGCGGGAAGTGGTGGCACAGATACGCAGTATTTT

d_call: TRBD1
clone_size: .
v_call: TRBV14
cdr3_length: 13
j_call: TRBJ2-7
cdr3_aa: CASSDRVNYEQYF
cdr3_nt: TGTGCCAGCAGCGACAGGGTGAACTACGAGCAGTACTTC

d_call: .
clone_size: .
v_call: TRBV23-1
cdr3_length: 13
j_call: TRBJ1-5
cdr3_aa: CASSESMGQPQHF
cdr3_nt: TGCGCCAGCAGTGAAAGTATGGGTCAGCCCCAGCATTTT

d_call: TRBD2
clone_size: few
v_call: TRBV9
cdr3_length: 14
j_call: TRBJ2-5
cdr3_aa: CASNSGSVEETQYF
cdr3_nt: TGTGCCAGCAATAGCGGGTCCGTCGAGGAGACCCAGTACTTC

d_call: TRBD1
clone_size: .
v_call: TRBV5-1
cdr3_length: 14
j_call: TRBJ1-1
cdr3_aa: CASYEPRGDTEAFF
cdr3_nt: TGCGCCAGCTATGAACCCAGGGGGGACACTGAAGCTTTCTTT

d_call: TRBD1
clone_size: .
v_call: TRBV7-9
cdr3_length: 13
j_call: TRBJ1-1
cdr3_aa: CASSLTGDTEAFF
cdr3_nt: TGTGCCAGCAGCCTGACAGGGGACACTGAAGCTTTCTTT

d_call: TRBD2
clone_size: .
v_call: TRBV4-2
cdr3_length: 17
j_call: TRBJ2-2
cdr3_aa: CASSQRVAGEGTGELFF
cdr3_nt: TGTGCCAGCAGCCAAAGAGTAGCGGGAGAGGGCACCGGGGAGCTGTTTTTT

d_call: .
clone_size: .
v_call: TRBV29-1
cdr3_length: 10
j_call: TRBJ2-5
cdr3_aa: CSAGQETQYF
cdr3_nt: TGCAGCGCCGGACAAGAGACCCAGTACTTC

d_call: .
clone_size: .
v_call: TRBV18
cdr3_length: 15
j_call: TRBJ1-1
cdr3_aa: CASSPPTGLYTEAFF
cdr3_nt: TGTGCCAGCTCACCGCCAACAGGGTTATACACTGAAGCTTTCTTT

d_call: TRBD1
clone_size: .
v_call: TRBV6-4
cdr3_length: 15
j_call: TRBJ2-1
cdr3_aa: CASSDSGGAYNEQFF
cdr3_nt: TGTGCCAGCAGTGACTCAGGGGGCGCCTACAATGAGCAGTTCTTC

d_call: .
clone_size: .
v_call: TRBV29-1
cdr3_length: 13
j_call: TRBJ1-6
cdr3_aa: CSVGWDQNSPLHF
cdr3_nt: TGCAGCGTGGGGTGGGACCAAAATTCACCCCTCCACTTT

d_call: .
clone_size: .
v_call: TRBV10-1
cdr3_length: 14
j_call: TRBJ1-5
cdr3_aa: CASFPGVNNQPQHF
cdr3_nt: TGCGCCAGCTTCCCAGGGGTCAACAATCAGCCCCAGCATTTT